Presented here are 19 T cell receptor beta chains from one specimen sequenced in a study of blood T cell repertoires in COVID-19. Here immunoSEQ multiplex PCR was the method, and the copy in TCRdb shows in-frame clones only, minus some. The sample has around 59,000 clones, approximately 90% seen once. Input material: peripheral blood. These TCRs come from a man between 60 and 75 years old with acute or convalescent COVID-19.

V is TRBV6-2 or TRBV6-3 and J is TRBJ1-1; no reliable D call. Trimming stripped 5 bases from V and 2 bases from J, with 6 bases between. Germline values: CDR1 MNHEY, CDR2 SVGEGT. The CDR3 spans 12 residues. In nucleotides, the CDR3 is TGTGCCAGCAGTGAGAGTAACACTGAAGCTTTCTTT. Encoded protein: CASSESNTEAFF.

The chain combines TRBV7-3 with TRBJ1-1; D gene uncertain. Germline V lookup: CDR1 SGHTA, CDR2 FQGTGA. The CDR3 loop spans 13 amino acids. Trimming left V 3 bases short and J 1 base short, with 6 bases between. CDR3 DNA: TGTGCCAGCAGCTTCCAGCGGAACACTGAAGCTTTCTTT. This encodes CASSFQRNTEAFF.

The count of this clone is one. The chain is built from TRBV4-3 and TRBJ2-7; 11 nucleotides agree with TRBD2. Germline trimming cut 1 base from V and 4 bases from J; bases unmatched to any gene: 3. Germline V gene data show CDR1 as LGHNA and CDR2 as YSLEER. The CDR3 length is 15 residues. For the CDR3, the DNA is TGCGCCAGCAGCCAAGGACTAGCGGGAAAATACGAGCAGTACTTC. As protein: CASSQGLAGKYEQYF.

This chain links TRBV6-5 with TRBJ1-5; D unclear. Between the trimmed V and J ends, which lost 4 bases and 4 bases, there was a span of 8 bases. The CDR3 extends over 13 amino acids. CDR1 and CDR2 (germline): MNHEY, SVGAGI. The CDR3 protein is CASSSRENQPQHF. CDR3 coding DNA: TGTGCCAGCAGTTCCCGGGAGAATCAGCCCCAGCATTTT.

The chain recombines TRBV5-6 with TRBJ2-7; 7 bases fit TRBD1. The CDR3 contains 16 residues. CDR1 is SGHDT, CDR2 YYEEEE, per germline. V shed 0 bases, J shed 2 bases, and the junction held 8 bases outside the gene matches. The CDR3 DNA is TGTGCCAGCAGCTTGGCATTGACAGGGTGGACCTACGAGCAGTACTTC. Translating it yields CASSLALTGWTYEQYF.

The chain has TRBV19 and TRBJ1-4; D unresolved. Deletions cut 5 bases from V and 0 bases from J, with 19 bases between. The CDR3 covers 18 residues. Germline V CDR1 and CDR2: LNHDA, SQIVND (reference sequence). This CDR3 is CASSPTTGALATNEKLFF. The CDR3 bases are TGTGCCAGTAGTCCAACCACGGGAGCACTAGCAACTAATGAAAAACTGTTTTTT.

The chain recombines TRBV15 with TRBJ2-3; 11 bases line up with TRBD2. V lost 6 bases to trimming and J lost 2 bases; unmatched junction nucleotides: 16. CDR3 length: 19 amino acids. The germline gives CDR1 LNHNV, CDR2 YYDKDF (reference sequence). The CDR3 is CATSPGVAGGQFVTDTQYF. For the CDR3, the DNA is TGTGCCACCAGTCCGGGGGTAGCGGGAGGGCAATTCGTCACAGATACGCAGTATTTT.

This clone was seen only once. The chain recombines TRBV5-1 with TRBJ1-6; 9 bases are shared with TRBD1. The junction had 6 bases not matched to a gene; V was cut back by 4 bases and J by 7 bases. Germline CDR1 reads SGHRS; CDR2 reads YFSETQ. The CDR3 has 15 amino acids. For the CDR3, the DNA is TGCGCCAGCAGCGCCTCGGGACAGGGCAATTCACCCCTCCACTTT. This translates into CASSASGQGNSPLHF.

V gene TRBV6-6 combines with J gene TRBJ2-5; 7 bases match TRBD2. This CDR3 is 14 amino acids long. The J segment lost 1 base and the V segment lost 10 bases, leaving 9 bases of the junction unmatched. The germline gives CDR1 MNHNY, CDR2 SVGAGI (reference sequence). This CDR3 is CATAGATAQETQYF. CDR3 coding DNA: TGTGCCACCGCGGGAGCGACAGCCCAAGAGACCCAGTACTTC.

CDR3 region: CASSSLRGEAFF. As DNA, the CDR3 is TGTGCCAGCAGCTCACTCCGAGGGGAAGCTTTCTTT. The chain has TRBV9 and TRBJ1-1; the D is unclear. Germline V lookup: CDR1 SGDLS, CDR2 YYNGEE. The CDR3 length is 12 residues. Trimming pared 4 bases from V and 8 bases from J, leaving 12 bases between.

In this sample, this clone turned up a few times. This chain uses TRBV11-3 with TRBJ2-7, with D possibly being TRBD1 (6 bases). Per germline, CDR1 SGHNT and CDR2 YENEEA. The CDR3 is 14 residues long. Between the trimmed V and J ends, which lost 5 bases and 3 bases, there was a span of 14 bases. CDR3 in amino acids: CASSPPTGRYEQYF. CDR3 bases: TGTGCCAGCAGCCCCCCGACAGGCCGCTACGAGCAGTACTTC.

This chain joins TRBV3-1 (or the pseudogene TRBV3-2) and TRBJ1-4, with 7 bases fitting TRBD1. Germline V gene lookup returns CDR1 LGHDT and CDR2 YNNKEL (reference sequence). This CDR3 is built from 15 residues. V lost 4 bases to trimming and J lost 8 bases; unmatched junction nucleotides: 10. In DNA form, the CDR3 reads TGTGCCAGCAGCCCCCTGACAGGGTGGGCGGAAAAACTGTTTTTT. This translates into CASSPLTGWAEKLFF.

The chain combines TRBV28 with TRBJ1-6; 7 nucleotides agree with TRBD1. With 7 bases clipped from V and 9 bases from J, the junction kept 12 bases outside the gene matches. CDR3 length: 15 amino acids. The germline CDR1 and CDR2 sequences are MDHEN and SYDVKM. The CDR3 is CASTSQTGSFSPLHF. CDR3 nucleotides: TGTGCCAGCACCTCCCAGACAGGGAGTTTTTCACCCCTCCACTTT. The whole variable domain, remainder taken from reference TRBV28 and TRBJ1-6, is DVKVTQSSRYLVKRTGEKVFLECVQDMDHENMFWYRQDPGLGLRLIYFSYDVKMKEKGDIPEGYSVSREKKERFSLILESASTNQTSMYLCASTSQTGSFSPLHFGNGTRLTVT.

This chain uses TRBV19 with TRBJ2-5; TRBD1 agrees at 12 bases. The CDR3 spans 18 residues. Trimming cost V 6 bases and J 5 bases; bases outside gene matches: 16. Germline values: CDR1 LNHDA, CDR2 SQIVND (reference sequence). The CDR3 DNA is TGTGCCAGTAGCCCTTTTTACCCGGGACAGGGGGCGTGGGAGACCCAGTACTTC. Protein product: CASSPFYPGQGAWETQYF.

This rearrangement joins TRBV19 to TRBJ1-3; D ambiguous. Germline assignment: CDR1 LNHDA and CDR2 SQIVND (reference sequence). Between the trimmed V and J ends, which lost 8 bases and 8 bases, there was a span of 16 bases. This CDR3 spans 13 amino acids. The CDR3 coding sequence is TGTGCCAGTGCGGACCGCGGGATAGACACCATATATTTT. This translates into CASADRGIDTIYF.

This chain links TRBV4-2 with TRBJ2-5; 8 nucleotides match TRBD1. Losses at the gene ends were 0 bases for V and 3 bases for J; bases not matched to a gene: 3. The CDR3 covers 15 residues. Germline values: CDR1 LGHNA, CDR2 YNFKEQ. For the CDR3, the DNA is TGTGCCAGCAGCCAAGATCAACAGGGGGAAGAGACCCAGTACTTC. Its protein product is CASSQDQQGEETQYF.

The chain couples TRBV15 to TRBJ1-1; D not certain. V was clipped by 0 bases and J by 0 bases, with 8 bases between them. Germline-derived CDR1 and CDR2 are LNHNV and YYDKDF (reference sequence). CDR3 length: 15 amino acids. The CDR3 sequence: CATSRDAGLNTEAFF. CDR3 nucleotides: TGTGCCACCAGCAGAGATGCAGGCCTGAACACTGAAGCTTTCTTT.

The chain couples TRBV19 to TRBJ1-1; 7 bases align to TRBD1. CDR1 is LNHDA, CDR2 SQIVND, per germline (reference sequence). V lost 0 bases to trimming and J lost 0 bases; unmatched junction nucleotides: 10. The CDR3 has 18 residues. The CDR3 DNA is TGTGCCAGTAGTATAGATCTATTGAGGGGGCGTATGAACACTGAAGCTTTCTTT. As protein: CASSIDLLRGRMNTEAFF.

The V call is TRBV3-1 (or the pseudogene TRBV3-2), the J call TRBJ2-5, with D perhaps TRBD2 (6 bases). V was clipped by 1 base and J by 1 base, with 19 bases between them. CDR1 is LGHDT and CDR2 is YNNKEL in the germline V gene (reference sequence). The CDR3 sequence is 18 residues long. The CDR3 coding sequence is TGTGCCAGCAGCCAAGCCGACTTAGGACTAAGAATCCAAGAGACCCAGTACTTC. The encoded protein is CASSQADLGLRIQETQYF.